Sequencing of this T cell receptor beta chain was carried out in a study of T cells after yellow fever vaccination. Across the whole study: With SMART-Seq v4 Ultra Low Input, the fractions containing low cell numbers were prepared.

Trimming shortened V by 6 bases and J by 1 base, and 10 bases separated the two germline ends. CDR3 length: 13 amino acids. CDR1 MNHNS and CDR2 SASEGT come from the germline V gene. Study outcomes and limitations: On re-exposure, the response was weaker but peaked faster, at day 5 versus 15.

TCRdb re-called the 5' RACE reads through MiXCR, storing one row per CDR3 protein. Of around 350,000 distinct CDR3 sequences listed, 6.2% are singletons. This clonotype was counted a few times. Its specificity is unknown. This chain uses TRBV6-1 with TRBJ2-7; no firm D call. The specimen comprised PBMCs, sampled 5 days after the yellow fever booster vaccination. This TCR came from a man aged 30 to 45 who received the YFV17D yellow fever vaccine. The CDR3 nucleotides are TGTGCCAGCAGCCGACTGGGGTCCTACGAGCAGTACTTC. This translates into CASSRLGSYEQYF.